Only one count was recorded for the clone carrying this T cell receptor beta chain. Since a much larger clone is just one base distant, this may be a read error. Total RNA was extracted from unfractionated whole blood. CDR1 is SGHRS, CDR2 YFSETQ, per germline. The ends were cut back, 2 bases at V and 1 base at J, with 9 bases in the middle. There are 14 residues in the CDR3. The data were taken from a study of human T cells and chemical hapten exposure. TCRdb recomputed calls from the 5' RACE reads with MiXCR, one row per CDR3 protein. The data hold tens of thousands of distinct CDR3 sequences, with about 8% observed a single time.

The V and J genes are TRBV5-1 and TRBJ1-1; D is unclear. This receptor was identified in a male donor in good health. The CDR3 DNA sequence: TGCGCCAGCAGCTTAGGGAATAGGAACACTGAAGCTTTCTTT. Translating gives CASSLGNRNTEAFF. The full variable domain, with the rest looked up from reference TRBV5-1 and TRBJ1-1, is KAGVTQTPRYLIKTRGQQVTLSCSPISGHRSVSWYQQTPGQGLQFLFEYFSETQRNKGNFPGRFSGRQFSNSRSEMNVSTLELGDSALYLCASSLGNRNTEAFFGQGTRLTVV.